This is a list of T cell receptor beta chains from one sample in a study of blood T cell repertoires in COVID-19. Clones were sequenced by immunoSEQ multiplex PCR, and TCRdb holds only the in-frame ones, with some missing. The data hold about 230,000 clones, with 83% observed a single time. What was sequenced was peripheral blood. The source is a woman in her 70s with active or convalescent COVID-19. CDR3s include the opening cysteine and the closing phenylalanine or tryptophan. Each record gives: J gene, D gene, V gene, CDR3 DNA, CDR3 protein. D genes are given only for firm matches.

J: TRBJ1-2
D: -
V: TRBV27
DNA: TGTGCCAGCAGTGAGTCAGGGGTGCTGTATGGCTACACCTTC
CDR3: CASSESGVLYGYTF

J: TRBJ1-5
D: -
V: TRBV18
DNA: TGTGCCAGCTCACCTCGGTCCCTCAATCAGCCCCAGCATTTT
CDR3: CASSPRSLNQPQHF

J: TRBJ1-5
D: TRBD1
V: TRBV19
DNA: TGTGCCAGTAGTAGGACCGGGACAGTCTATAGCAATCAGCCCCAGCATTTT
CDR3: CASSRTGTVYSNQPQHF

J: TRBJ1-4
D: TRBD1
V: TRBV27
DNA: TGTGCCAGCACAAGATTCACAGGGGTCAATGAAAAACTGTTTTTT
CDR3: CASTRFTGVNEKLFF

J: TRBJ2-7
D: -
V: TRBV18
DNA: TGTGCCAGCTCACCGGCCACCTACGAGCAGTACTTC
CDR3: CASSPATYEQYF

J: TRBJ2-1
D: TRBD1
V: TRBV6-6
DNA: TGTGCCGGCCGGGACAGGGGGACCTATGAGCAGTTCTTC
CDR3: CAGRDRGTYEQFF

J: TRBJ2-7
D: TRBD2
V: TRBV3-1/TRBV3-2
DNA: TGTGCCAGCAGTCCGGGACTAGCGGGCCCCCCCTACGAGCAGTACTTC
CDR3: CASSPGLAGPPYEQYF

J: TRBJ2-2
D: -
V: TRBV5-8
DNA: TGTGCCAGCAGCCAAACTGTGGGGAACGGGAGACCCGGGGAGCTGTTTTTT
CDR3: CASSQTVGNGRPGELFF

J: TRBJ2-1
D: -
V: TRBV27
DNA: TGTGCCAGCAGTTTAAGCCCCCCAGGGATTAACAATGAGCAGTTCTTC
CDR3: CASSLSPPGINNEQFF

J: TRBJ2-1
D: -
V: TRBV20-1
DNA: TGCAGTGCTAGTAGAGGGAGCGACAATGAGCAGTTCTTC
CDR3: CSASRGSDNEQFF

J: TRBJ1-5
D: TRBD1
V: TRBV5-1
DNA: TGCGCCAGCAGCGATGGGACAGGGATGAATCAGCCCCAGCATTTT
CDR3: CASSDGTGMNQPQHF

J: TRBJ1-3
D: -
V: TRBV5-1
DNA: TGCGCCAGCAGTGGGGGGGAAGCTGGAAACACCATATATTTT
CDR3: CASSGGEAGNTIYF